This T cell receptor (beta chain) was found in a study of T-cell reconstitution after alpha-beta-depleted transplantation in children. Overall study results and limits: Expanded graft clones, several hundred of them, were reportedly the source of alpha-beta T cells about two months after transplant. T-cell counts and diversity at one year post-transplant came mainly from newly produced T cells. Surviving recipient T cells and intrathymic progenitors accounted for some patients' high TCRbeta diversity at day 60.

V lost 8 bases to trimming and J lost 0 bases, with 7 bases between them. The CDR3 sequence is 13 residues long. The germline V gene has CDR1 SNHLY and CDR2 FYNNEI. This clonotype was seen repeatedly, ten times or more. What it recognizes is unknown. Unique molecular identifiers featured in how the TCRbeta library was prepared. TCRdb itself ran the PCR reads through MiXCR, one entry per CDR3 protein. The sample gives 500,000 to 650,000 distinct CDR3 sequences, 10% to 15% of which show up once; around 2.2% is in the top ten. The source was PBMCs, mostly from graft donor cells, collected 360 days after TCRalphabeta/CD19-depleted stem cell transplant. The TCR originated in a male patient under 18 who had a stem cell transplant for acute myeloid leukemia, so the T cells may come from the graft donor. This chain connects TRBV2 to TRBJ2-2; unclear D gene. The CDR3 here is CASSFANTGELFF. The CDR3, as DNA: TGTGCCAGCTCTTTCGCGAACACCGGGGAGCTGTTTTTT.